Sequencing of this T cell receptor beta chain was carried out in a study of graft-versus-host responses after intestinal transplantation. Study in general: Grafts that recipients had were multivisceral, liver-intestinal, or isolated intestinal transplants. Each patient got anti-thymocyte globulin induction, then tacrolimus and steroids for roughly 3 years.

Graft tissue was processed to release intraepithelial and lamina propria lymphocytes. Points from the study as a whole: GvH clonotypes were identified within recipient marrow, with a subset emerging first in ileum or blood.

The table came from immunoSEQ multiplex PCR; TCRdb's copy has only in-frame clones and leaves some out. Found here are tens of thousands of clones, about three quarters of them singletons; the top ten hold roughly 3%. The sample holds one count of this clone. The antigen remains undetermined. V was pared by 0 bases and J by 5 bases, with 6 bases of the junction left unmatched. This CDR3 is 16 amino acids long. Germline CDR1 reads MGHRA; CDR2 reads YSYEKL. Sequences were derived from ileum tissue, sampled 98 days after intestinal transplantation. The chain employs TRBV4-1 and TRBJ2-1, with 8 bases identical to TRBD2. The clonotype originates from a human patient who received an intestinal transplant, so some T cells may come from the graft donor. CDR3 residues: CASSQDSGGANNEQFF. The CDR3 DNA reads TGCGCCAGCAGCCAAGATTCCGGGGGGGCGAACAATGAGCAGTTCTTC.